The rows below give T cell receptor beta chains drawn from one sample of a study of technical replicates of blood from a few donors. Assay: immunoSEQ multiplex PCR; the TCRdb copy retains only in-frame clones and omits some. The sample has approximately 69,000 clones, around 97% seen once. Material: T cells isolated from PBMCs. The receptors come from a human donor in good health. The CDR3 runs from the conserved cysteine through the conserved F or W. Fields, in order: J gene, clone size, D gene, V gene, CDR3 DNA, CDR3 protein. A D gene is named only where the DNA matches it firmly. The size entry is marked missing in some rows and otherwise reads once, few, many or a size class.

j_call: TRBJ2-2
clone_size: NA
d_call: NA
v_call: TRBV5-1
cdr3_nt: TGCGCCATCCATTCCGACTACACCGGGGAGCTGTTTTTT
cdr3_aa: CAIHSDYTGELFF

j_call: TRBJ2-1
clone_size: NA
d_call: TRBD2
v_call: TRBV4-2
cdr3_nt: TGTGCCAGCAGCCAAGATCTTGGTGGGAGGGCCGACAATGAGCAGTTCTTC
cdr3_aa: CASSQDLGGRADNEQFF

j_call: TRBJ1-2
clone_size: NA
d_call: TRBD1
v_call: TRBV2
cdr3_nt: TGTGCCAGCAGTGAAAGGGACAGGGGCTATGGCTACACCTTC
cdr3_aa: CASSERDRGYGYTF

j_call: TRBJ2-3
clone_size: NA
d_call: NA
v_call: TRBV18
cdr3_nt: TGTGCCAGCTCACCAAAAAGGAGCGATACGCAGTATTTT
cdr3_aa: CASSPKRSDTQYF

j_call: TRBJ1-2
clone_size: NA
d_call: TRBD1
v_call: TRBV28
cdr3_nt: TGTGCCAGCAGTTTGTTATCAGGGGGGTCCATCTATGGCTACACCTTC
cdr3_aa: CASSLLSGGSIYGYTF

j_call: TRBJ1-2
clone_size: NA
d_call: TRBD1
v_call: TRBV6-5
cdr3_nt: TGTGCCAGCAGTCATGGGACAGTTGGAGGCTACACCTTC
cdr3_aa: CASSHGTVGGYTF

j_call: TRBJ1-4
clone_size: NA
d_call: NA
v_call: TRBV5-6
cdr3_nt: TGTGCCAGCAGCGGCACAGGGAGAGGCACTAATGAAAAACTGTTTTTT
cdr3_aa: CASSGTGRGTNEKLFF

j_call: TRBJ1-2
clone_size: NA
d_call: TRBD1
v_call: TRBV11-3
cdr3_nt: TGTGCCAGCAGCCACGACAGGGTCTACACCTTC
cdr3_aa: CASSHDRVYTF

j_call: TRBJ2-5
clone_size: NA
d_call: NA
v_call: TRBV4-1
cdr3_nt: TGCGCCAGCAGTCTAGGTTATGGACAGATCCAAGAGACCCAGTACTTC
cdr3_aa: CASSLGYGQIQETQYF

j_call: TRBJ2-7
clone_size: NA
d_call: TRBD1
v_call: TRBV6-5
cdr3_nt: TGTGCCAGCAGTTACTCCGGGACAGCCTACGAGCAGTACTTC
cdr3_aa: CASSYSGTAYEQYF

j_call: TRBJ1-1
clone_size: NA
d_call: NA
v_call: TRBV6-1
cdr3_nt: TGTGCCAGCCCTACGGGACTCGAGAACACTGAAGCTTTCTTT
cdr3_aa: CASPTGLENTEAFF

j_call: TRBJ2-1
clone_size: NA
d_call: NA
v_call: TRBV30
cdr3_nt: TGTGCCTGGAGTCAGGGGCCGCTTGAGCAGTTCTTC
cdr3_aa: CAWSQGPLEQFF

j_call: TRBJ1-5
clone_size: once
d_call: NA
v_call: TRBV6-1
cdr3_nt: TGTGCCAGCAGTGAAGATTATGGCAATCAGCCCCAGCATTTT
cdr3_aa: CASSEDYGNQPQHF

j_call: TRBJ1-1
clone_size: NA
d_call: NA
v_call: TRBV7-9
cdr3_nt: TGTGCCAGCAGCTTAGAATTATCCGCTGAAGCTTTCTTT
cdr3_aa: CASSLELSAEAFF

j_call: TRBJ2-1
clone_size: NA
d_call: TRBD2
v_call: TRBV5-1
cdr3_nt: TGCGCCAGCAGTTCTCGGGAGGGATTCGATGAGCAGTTCTTC
cdr3_aa: CASSSREGFDEQFF

j_call: TRBJ1-1
clone_size: NA
d_call: NA
v_call: TRBV20-1
cdr3_nt: TGCAGTGCTACAGTTAACACTGAAGCTTTCTTT
cdr3_aa: CSATVNTEAFF

j_call: TRBJ2-7
clone_size: NA
d_call: NA
v_call: TRBV18
cdr3_nt: TGTGCCAGCTCTCGTGACAGGTTCTACGAGCAGTACTTC
cdr3_aa: CASSRDRFYEQYF

j_call: TRBJ1-1
clone_size: NA
d_call: TRBD1
v_call: TRBV4-2
cdr3_nt: TGTGCCAGCAGCCAAGATGGTGGTGACGGGACAGGGTATATAATGAACACTGAAGCTTTCTTT
cdr3_aa: CASSQDGGDGTGYIMNTEAFF

j_call: TRBJ2-7
clone_size: NA
d_call: NA
v_call: TRBV19
cdr3_nt: TGTGCCAGTAGTATAGTAGGAGGCTACGAGCAGTACTTC
cdr3_aa: CASSIVGGYEQYF

j_call: TRBJ1-3
clone_size: NA
d_call: TRBD1
v_call: TRBV5-1
cdr3_nt: TGCGCCAGCAGCTTGGACAGACAGGGGACTTCTGGAAACACCATATATTTT
cdr3_aa: CASSLDRQGTSGNTIYF

j_call: TRBJ2-2
clone_size: NA
d_call: NA
v_call: TRBV7-9
cdr3_nt: TGTGCCAGCGGACAGTCGAACACCGGGGAGCTGTTTTTT
cdr3_aa: CASGQSNTGELFF

j_call: TRBJ2-3
clone_size: NA
d_call: NA
v_call: TRBV11-3
cdr3_nt: TGTGCCAGCAGCTGGACAGCAGATACGCAGTATTTT
cdr3_aa: CASSWTADTQYF

j_call: TRBJ2-1
clone_size: NA
d_call: TRBD1
v_call: TRBV6-1
cdr3_nt: TGTGCCAGCAGAGACCCGGGACAGGGAGGATATGAGCAGTTCTTC
cdr3_aa: CASRDPGQGGYEQFF

j_call: TRBJ1-1
clone_size: NA
d_call: NA
v_call: TRBV6-1
cdr3_nt: TGTGCCAGCAGTGGGGCAGGGCACACTGAAGCTTTCTTT
cdr3_aa: CASSGAGHTEAFF

j_call: TRBJ2-7
clone_size: NA
d_call: NA
v_call: TRBV4-1
cdr3_nt: TGCGCCAGCAGCCCCGGGTCCTACGAGCAGTACTTC
cdr3_aa: CASSPGSYEQYF

j_call: TRBJ2-2
clone_size: once
d_call: TRBD1
v_call: TRBV11-3
cdr3_nt: TGTGCCAGCAGCTCGGGACAGGAGCGCACCGGGGAGCTGTTTTTT
cdr3_aa: CASSSGQERTGELFF

j_call: TRBJ2-5
clone_size: NA
d_call: NA
v_call: TRBV18
cdr3_nt: TGTGCCAGCTCAGCGGACATTATTGAGACCCAGTACTTC
cdr3_aa: CASSADIIETQYF

j_call: TRBJ1-4
clone_size: NA
d_call: TRBD1
v_call: TRBV4-1
cdr3_nt: TGCGCCAGCAGCCCACGGGACAGGGGCTATGAAAAACTGTTTTTT
cdr3_aa: CASSPRDRGYEKLFF

j_call: TRBJ1-1
clone_size: NA
d_call: TRBD1
v_call: TRBV4-1
cdr3_nt: TGCGCCAGCAGCCACGCTCGGACAGGCGCGAACACTGAAGCTTTCTTT
cdr3_aa: CASSHARTGANTEAFF

j_call: TRBJ1-1
clone_size: NA
d_call: NA
v_call: TRBV5-1
cdr3_nt: TGCGCCAGCAGCGCCAGGGAGAACACTGAAGCTTTCTTT
cdr3_aa: CASSARENTEAFF

j_call: TRBJ1-2
clone_size: NA
d_call: NA
v_call: TRBV11-2
cdr3_nt: TGTGCCAGCAGCTTAAATTTACCGGGTTCCGGATCCGGCTACACCTTC
cdr3_aa: CASSLNLPGSGSGYTF

j_call: TRBJ2-3
clone_size: NA
d_call: NA
v_call: TRBV30
cdr3_nt: TGTGCCTGGAGTGTAGGGGGGGCGACAGATACGCAGTATTTT
cdr3_aa: CAWSVGGATDTQYF